A selection of T cell receptor beta chains follows, all from one sample in a study of naive and memory T cell subsets. TCRdb reprocessed the UMI-ligation and nested PCR reads via MiXCR and lists one record per CDR3 protein. Among about 82,000 distinct CDR3 sequences listed, around 9% were seen once. Sequenced material: naive CD8+ T cells from blood. These receptor sequences come from a human donor in good health. Both conserved end residues are part of each CDR3. The D gene is left open where the match is weak. Size values are once, few and many counts, or a class for expanded clones, and some rows have none.

CDR3 protein: CASSLRNEAFF
CDR3 DNA: TGTGCCAGCAGTTTAAGGAATGAAGCTTTCTTT
J gene: TRBJ1-1
V gene: TRBV28
clone size: .
D gene: .

CDR3 protein: CASNDAGVGEQFF
CDR3 DNA: TGTGCCAGCAACGACGCAGGGGTTGGGGAGCAGTTCTTC
J gene: TRBJ2-1
V gene: TRBV7-9
clone size: few
D gene: .

CDR3 protein: CASSSTQLGEQYF
CDR3 DNA: TGTGCCAGCAGTTCCACTCAACTCGGGGAGCAGTACTTC
J gene: TRBJ2-7
V gene: TRBV6-5
clone size: .
D gene: .

CDR3 protein: CASSASGTGQETQYF
CDR3 DNA: TGTGCCAGCAGCGCATCCGGGACAGGGCAAGAGACCCAGTACTTC
J gene: TRBJ2-5
V gene: TRBV9
clone size: few
D gene: TRBD1

CDR3 protein: CASSSGGTEAFF
CDR3 DNA: TGTGCCAGCAGTAGTGGTGGAACTGAAGCTTTCTTT
J gene: TRBJ1-1
V gene: TRBV7-9
clone size: many
D gene: .

CDR3 protein: CASSIGTGRNTIYF
CDR3 DNA: TGTGCCAGCAGCATCGGGACAGGGAGAAACACCATATATTTT
J gene: TRBJ1-3
V gene: TRBV5-6
clone size: .
D gene: TRBD1

CDR3 protein: CASSLNRQEMNTGELFF
CDR3 DNA: TGTGCCAGCAGCCTAAATCGACAGGAGATGAACACCGGGGAGCTGTTTTTT
J gene: TRBJ2-2
V gene: TRBV9
clone size: many
D gene: .

CDR3 protein: CASSSTGWGTKDEQFF
CDR3 DNA: TGTGCCAGCAGCTCGACCGGTTGGGGGACGAAAGATGAGCAGTTCTTC
J gene: TRBJ2-1
V gene: TRBV7-8
clone size: many
D gene: .

CDR3 protein: CSATGTGSYEQYF
CDR3 DNA: TGCAGTGCTACCGGGACAGGCTCCTACGAGCAGTACTTC
J gene: TRBJ2-7
V gene: TRBV20-1
clone size: many
D gene: TRBD1

CDR3 protein: CSALGTGGPVNEQFF
CDR3 DNA: TGCAGTGCCCTCGGCACGGGAGGGCCGGTCAATGAGCAGTTCTTC
J gene: TRBJ2-1
V gene: TRBV20-1
clone size: many
D gene: TRBD2

CDR3 protein: CASSPLGTGRIVDTEAFF
CDR3 DNA: TGTGCCAGCAGCCCGTTGGGGACAGGACGCATCGTTGACACTGAAGCTTTCTTT
J gene: TRBJ1-1
V gene: TRBV7-8
clone size: many
D gene: TRBD1

CDR3 protein: CASSPRQYNEQFF
CDR3 DNA: TGTGCCAGTAGTCCTAGACAGTACAATGAGCAGTTCTTC
J gene: TRBJ2-1
V gene: TRBV19
clone size: .
D gene: .

CDR3 protein: CASSLNGPYEQYF
CDR3 DNA: TGTGCCAGCAGTTTAAACGGACCCTACGAGCAGTACTTC
J gene: TRBJ2-7
V gene: TRBV27
clone size: many
D gene: .

CDR3 protein: CASSFLEGIASTDTQYF
CDR3 DNA: TGTGCCAGCAGTTTCCTTGAGGGAATAGCTAGCACAGATACGCAGTATTTT
J gene: TRBJ2-3
V gene: TRBV12-3/TRBV12-4
clone size: few
D gene: .

CDR3 protein: CASSPAYGVALHF
CDR3 DNA: TGTGCCAGCAGTCCCGCCTACGGAGTCGCCCTCCACTTT
J gene: TRBJ1-6
V gene: TRBV6-5
clone size: .
D gene: .

CDR3 protein: CASSLDRARQPQHF
CDR3 DNA: TGTGCCAGCAGTTTAGACAGGGCTCGTCAGCCCCAGCATTTT
J gene: TRBJ1-5
V gene: TRBV27
clone size: many
D gene: TRBD1

CDR3 protein: CSVEGGLAGGTDTQYF
CDR3 DNA: TGCAGCGTTGAAGGGGGTCTAGCGGGAGGGACGGATACGCAGTATTTT
J gene: TRBJ2-3
V gene: TRBV29-1
clone size: many
D gene: TRBD2

CDR3 protein: CSVPTSGSLSNEQYF
CDR3 DNA: TGCAGCGTTCCGACTAGCGGGAGTCTTAGTAACGAGCAGTACTTC
J gene: TRBJ2-7
V gene: TRBV29-1
clone size: .
D gene: TRBD2

CDR3 protein: CASSSDRGAPEAFF
CDR3 DNA: TGTGCCAGCAGTTCAGACAGGGGTGCTCCTGAAGCTTTCTTT
J gene: TRBJ1-1
V gene: TRBV27
clone size: few
D gene: TRBD1

CDR3 protein: CASSPPKRAGELFF
CDR3 DNA: TGTGCCAGCAGCCCCCCCAAAAGGGCCGGGGAGCTGTTTTTT
J gene: TRBJ2-2
V gene: TRBV9
clone size: few
D gene: .

CDR3 protein: CASSVGGGLTSGANVLTF
CDR3 DNA: TGTGCCAGCAGCGTAGGCGGCGGGTTGACCTCTGGGGCCAACGTCCTGACTTTC
J gene: TRBJ2-6
V gene: TRBV9
clone size: many
D gene: .

CDR3 protein: CSARPTGEIVGYTF
CDR3 DNA: TGCAGTGCTAGGCCGACAGGGGAGATTGTAGGCTACACCTTC
J gene: TRBJ1-2
V gene: TRBV20-1
clone size: .
D gene: TRBD1

CDR3 protein: CATSNSATHETQYF
CDR3 DNA: TGTGCCACCAGCAATTCGGCTACCCACGAGACCCAGTACTTC
J gene: TRBJ2-5
V gene: TRBV15
clone size: few
D gene: .

CDR3 protein: CASSAGQGLLLEQYF
CDR3 DNA: TGTGCCAGCAGCGCGGGACAGGGACTCCTCCTCGAGCAGTACTTC
J gene: TRBJ2-7
V gene: TRBV5-5
clone size: few
D gene: TRBD1

CDR3 protein: CASSEGFWYGYTF
CDR3 DNA: TGTGCCAGCAGTGAAGGGTTCTGGTATGGCTACACCTTC
J gene: TRBJ1-2
V gene: TRBV25-1
clone size: few
D gene: .

CDR3 protein: CASSQGGVAGANVLTF
CDR3 DNA: TGCGCCAGCAGCCAAGGAGGTGTGGCTGGGGCCAACGTCCTGACTTTC
J gene: TRBJ2-6
V gene: TRBV4-1
clone size: few
D gene: .

CDR3 protein: CASSLADRKLDTQYF
CDR3 DNA: TGTGCCAGCAGCTTAGCGGATCGAAAGTTGGATACGCAGTATTTT
J gene: TRBJ2-3
V gene: TRBV11-2
clone size: many
D gene: .

CDR3 protein: CASTGGGSETQYF
CDR3 DNA: TGCGCCAGCACGGGGGGAGGGTCAGAGACCCAGTACTTC
J gene: TRBJ2-5
V gene: TRBV5-1
clone size: few
D gene: TRBD2

CDR3 protein: CACGTGGPEQFF
CDR3 DNA: TGTGCCTGTGGGACAGGGGGCCCCGAGCAGTTCTTC
J gene: TRBJ2-1
V gene: TRBV27
clone size: many
D gene: TRBD1

CDR3 protein: CASGDGRLTQETQYF
CDR3 DNA: TGTGCCAGCGGGGACGGTAGGCTAACCCAAGAGACCCAGTACTTC
J gene: TRBJ2-5
V gene: TRBV12-3/TRBV12-4
clone size: .
D gene: .

CDR3 protein: CASSERGEDNTEAFF
CDR3 DNA: TGTGCCAGCAGTGAACGCGGGGAGGACAACACTGAAGCTTTCTTT
J gene: TRBJ1-1
V gene: TRBV2
clone size: few
D gene: .

CDR3 protein: CASSPYLQDTQYF
CDR3 DNA: TGCGCCAGCAGCCCCTATCTGCAAGATACGCAGTATTTT
J gene: TRBJ2-3
V gene: TRBV5-1
clone size: .
D gene: .

CDR3 protein: CASTLGAGGPKDEQFF
CDR3 DNA: TGTGCCAGCACCCTCGGTGCGGGAGGGCCGAAGGATGAGCAGTTCTTC
J gene: TRBJ2-1
V gene: TRBV6-6
clone size: few
D gene: TRBD2

CDR3 protein: CASSLLTYEQYF
CDR3 DNA: TGTGCCAGCAGCTTGTTAACCTACGAGCAGTACTTC
J gene: TRBJ2-7
V gene: TRBV5-6
clone size: few
D gene: .

CDR3 protein: CASSLRRGAGNNEQFF
CDR3 DNA: TGTGCCAGCAGCTTAAGGCGCGGGGCGGGGAACAATGAGCAGTTCTTC
J gene: TRBJ2-1
V gene: TRBV13
clone size: many
D gene: .

CDR3 protein: CASSQVGAGLAGYYF
CDR3 DNA: TGTGCCAGCAGCCAAGTGGGTGCGGGACTAGCGGGTTATTACTTC
J gene: TRBJ2-7
V gene: TRBV25-1
clone size: .
D gene: TRBD2

CDR3 protein: CASSPGLAGEGNYEQYF
CDR3 DNA: TGTGCCAGCAGCCCCGGACTAGCGGGAGAAGGGAACTACGAGCAGTACTTC
J gene: TRBJ2-7
V gene: TRBV13
clone size: few
D gene: TRBD2

CDR3 protein: CASSLGQGLRDTEAFF
CDR3 DNA: TGTGCCAGCAGTTTAGGGCAGGGACTCCGGGACACTGAAGCTTTCTTT
J gene: TRBJ1-1
V gene: TRBV28
clone size: many
D gene: .

CDR3 protein: CASSLMVGNEQFF
CDR3 DNA: TGTGCCAGCAGCTTGATGGTTGGTAATGAGCAGTTCTTC
J gene: TRBJ2-1
V gene: TRBV7-9
clone size: few
D gene: .

CDR3 protein: CASSWTGVISSNQPQHF
CDR3 DNA: TGTGCCAGCAGTTGGACCGGGGTGATCTCTAGCAATCAGCCCCAGCATTTT
J gene: TRBJ1-5
V gene: TRBV12-3/TRBV12-4
clone size: .
D gene: .

CDR3 protein: CASSFWGSDEQYF
CDR3 DNA: TGTGCCAGCAGCTTTTGGGGTAGTGACGAGCAGTACTTC
J gene: TRBJ2-7
V gene: TRBV7-6
clone size: many
D gene: .

CDR3 protein: CASRAGISYEQYF
CDR3 DNA: TGTGCCAGTAGGGCGGGGATCTCCTACGAGCAGTACTTC
J gene: TRBJ2-7
V gene: TRBV19
clone size: many
D gene: .

CDR3 protein: CATTSGSNEQFF
CDR3 DNA: TGTGCCACCACTTCAGGGTCCAATGAGCAGTTCTTC
J gene: TRBJ2-1
V gene: TRBV6-2/TRBV6-3
clone size: .
D gene: .

CDR3 protein: CASSLQRGASSEQFF
CDR3 DNA: TGTGCCAGCAGTTTACAGCGGGGGGCGAGCAGTGAGCAGTTCTTC
J gene: TRBJ2-1
V gene: TRBV27
clone size: few
D gene: TRBD2

CDR3 protein: CASSLSGTDTQYF
CDR3 DNA: TGTGCCAGCAGCCTTTCGGGCACAGATACGCAGTATTTT
J gene: TRBJ2-3
V gene: TRBV13
clone size: many
D gene: .

CDR3 protein: CATSPSGRVRGNEQFF
CDR3 DNA: TGTGCCACCAGTCCTAGCGGGAGGGTTCGGGGTAATGAGCAGTTCTTC
J gene: TRBJ2-1
V gene: TRBV27
clone size: .
D gene: TRBD2

CDR3 protein: CASSLGSGSWTDTQYF
CDR3 DNA: TGCGCCAGCAGCTTGGGTAGCGGGAGTTGGACAGATACGCAGTATTTT
J gene: TRBJ2-3
V gene: TRBV5-1
clone size: many
D gene: TRBD2

CDR3 protein: CASSTSGTGNSEQYF
CDR3 DNA: TGTGCCAGCAGCACAAGCGGGACAGGGAATTCCGAGCAGTACTTC
J gene: TRBJ2-7
V gene: TRBV7-9
clone size: many
D gene: TRBD1

CDR3 protein: CASGLSVYQETQYF
CDR3 DNA: TGTGCTAGTGGTTTGAGTGTATACCAAGAGACCCAGTACTTC
J gene: TRBJ2-5
V gene: TRBV12-5
clone size: few
D gene: .

CDR3 protein: CASSPRTRVVRDTQYF
CDR3 DNA: TGTGCCAGCAGCCCCAGGACCCGCGTGGTGCGGGATACGCAGTATTTT
J gene: TRBJ2-3
V gene: TRBV3-1
clone size: few
D gene: .

CDR3 protein: CASSATSGRVYEQYF
CDR3 DNA: TGTGCCAGCAGCGCGACTAGCGGGAGAGTCTACGAGCAGTACTTC
J gene: TRBJ2-7
V gene: TRBV11-2
clone size: many
D gene: TRBD2

CDR3 protein: CASSRAWPATQETQYF
CDR3 DNA: TGTGCCAGCAGCCGCGCGTGGCCAGCCACCCAAGAGACCCAGTACTTC
J gene: TRBJ2-5
V gene: TRBV7-9
clone size: .
D gene: .

CDR3 protein: CASSQVGARRDEQYF
CDR3 DNA: TGTGCCAGCAGCCAAGTAGGTGCCAGGAGGGACGAGCAGTACTTC
J gene: TRBJ2-7
V gene: TRBV3-1
clone size: few
D gene: .

CDR3 protein: CASSSFGANTDTQYF
CDR3 DNA: TGTGCCAGCAGTTCCTTTGGGGCTAACACAGATACGCAGTATTTT
J gene: TRBJ2-3
V gene: TRBV12-3/TRBV12-4
clone size: few
D gene: .

CDR3 protein: CSVGRGLSYEQYF
CDR3 DNA: TGCAGCGTTGGCAGGGGTTTGTCCTACGAGCAGTACTTC
J gene: TRBJ2-7
V gene: TRBV29-1
clone size: few
D gene: .

CDR3 protein: CASSVGGPEAFF
CDR3 DNA: TGTGCCAGCAGCGTGGGAGGGCCTGAAGCTTTCTTT
J gene: TRBJ1-1
V gene: TRBV6-6
clone size: .
D gene: .

CDR3 protein: CAISESTSGKGTDTQYF
CDR3 DNA: TGTGCCATCAGTGAGTCTACTAGCGGGAAAGGCACAGATACGCAGTATTTT
J gene: TRBJ2-3
V gene: TRBV10-3
clone size: .
D gene: TRBD2

CDR3 protein: CASGFGGYTEAFF
CDR3 DNA: TGTGCTAGTGGTTTCGGGGGGTACACTGAAGCTTTCTTT
J gene: TRBJ1-1
V gene: TRBV12-5
clone size: many
D gene: .